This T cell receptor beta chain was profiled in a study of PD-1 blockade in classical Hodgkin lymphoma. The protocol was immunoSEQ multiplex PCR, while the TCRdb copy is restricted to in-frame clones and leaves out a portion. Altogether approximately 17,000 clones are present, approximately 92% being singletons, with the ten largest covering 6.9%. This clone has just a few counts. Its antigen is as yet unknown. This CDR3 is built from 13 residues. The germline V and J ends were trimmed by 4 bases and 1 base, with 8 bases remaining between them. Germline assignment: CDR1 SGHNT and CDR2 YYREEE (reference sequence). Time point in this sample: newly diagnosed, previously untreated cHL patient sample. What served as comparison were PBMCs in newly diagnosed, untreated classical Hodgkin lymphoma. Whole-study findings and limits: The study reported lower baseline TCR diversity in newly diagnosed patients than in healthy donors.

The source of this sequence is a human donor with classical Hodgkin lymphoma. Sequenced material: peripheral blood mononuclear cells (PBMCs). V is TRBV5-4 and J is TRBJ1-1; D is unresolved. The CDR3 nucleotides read TGTGCCAGCAGCCAGGACGGGAACACTGAAGCTTTCTTT. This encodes CASSQDGNTEAFF.